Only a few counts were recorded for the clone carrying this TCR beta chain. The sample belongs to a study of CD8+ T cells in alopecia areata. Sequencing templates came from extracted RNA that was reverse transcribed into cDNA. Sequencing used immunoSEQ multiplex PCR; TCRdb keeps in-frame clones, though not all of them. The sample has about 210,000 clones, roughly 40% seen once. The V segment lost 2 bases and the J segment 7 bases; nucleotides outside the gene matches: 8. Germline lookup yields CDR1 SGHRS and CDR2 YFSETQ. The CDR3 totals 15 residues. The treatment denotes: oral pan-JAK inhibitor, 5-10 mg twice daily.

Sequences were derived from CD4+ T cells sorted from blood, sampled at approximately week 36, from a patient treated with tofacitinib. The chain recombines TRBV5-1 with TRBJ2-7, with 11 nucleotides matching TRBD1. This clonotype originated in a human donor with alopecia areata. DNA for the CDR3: TGCGCCAGCAGCTTAGACGGACAGGGGGCTAGAGAGCAGTACTTC. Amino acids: CASSLDGQGAREQYF. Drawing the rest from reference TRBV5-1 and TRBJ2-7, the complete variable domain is KAGVTQTPRYLIKTRGQQVTLSCSPISGHRSVSWYQQTPGQGLQFLFEYFSETQRNKGNFPGRFSGRQFSNSRSEMNVSTLELGDSALYLCASSLDGQGAREQYFGPGTRLTVT.